This TCR beta chain was documented in a study of blood T cell repertoires in COVID-19. Study context: Samples came from the United States, Italy and Spain, spanning acute and convalescent COVID-19. PBMCs, B-cell-depleted T cells, or T cells provided the cDNA or gDNA that made up the material.

Under the authors' procedure: How many nucleated cells were present was estimated from reference gene primer amplification. Profiled with immunoSEQ multiplex PCR; TCRdb holds only in-frame clones, not every one. V, J and clone size reflect that table, while D and trimming were determined from the DNA. Among around 140,000 clones, roughly 80% were seen once, and the ten largest hold around 3.7%. CDR3 length: 13 residues. Per the germline V gene, CDR1 is KGHSH and CDR2 is LQKENI. The V gene lost 3 bases and the J gene lost 3 bases, with 9 bases spanning the gap. The chain couples TRBV18 to TRBJ2-7; D remains ambiguous. The receptor comes from a man aged 70-80 years who had recovered from COVID-19. The sample consisted of peripheral blood. The CDR3 loop reads CASSPTQYYEQYF. CDR3 DNA: TGTGCCAGCTCACCTACCCAGTACTACGAGCAGTACTTC.